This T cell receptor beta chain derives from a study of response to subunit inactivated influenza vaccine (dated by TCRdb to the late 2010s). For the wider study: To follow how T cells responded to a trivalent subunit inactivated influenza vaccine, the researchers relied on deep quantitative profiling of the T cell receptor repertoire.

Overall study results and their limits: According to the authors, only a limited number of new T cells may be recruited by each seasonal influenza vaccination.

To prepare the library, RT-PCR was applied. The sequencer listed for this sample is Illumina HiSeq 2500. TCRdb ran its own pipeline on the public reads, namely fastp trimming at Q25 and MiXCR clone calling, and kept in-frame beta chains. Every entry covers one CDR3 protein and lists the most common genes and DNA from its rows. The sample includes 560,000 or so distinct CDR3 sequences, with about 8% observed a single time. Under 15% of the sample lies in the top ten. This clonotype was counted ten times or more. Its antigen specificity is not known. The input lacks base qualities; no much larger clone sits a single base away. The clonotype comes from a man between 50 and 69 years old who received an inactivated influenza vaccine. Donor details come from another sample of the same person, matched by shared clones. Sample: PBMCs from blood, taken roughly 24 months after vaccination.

At the DNA level, the sequence is TGTGCCATCAGTGAGTCAAACCATAACTACGAGCAGTACTTC. Protein translation: CAISESNHNYEQYF. Recombination joined TRBV10-3 with TRBJ2-7; the D gene is unclear. Its CDR3 holds 14 amino acids, cysteine through phenylalanine. Only the CDR3 DNA is retained, 42 bases long and in frame from the first base. CDR1 and CDR2 were assigned from the germline V gene as ENHRY and SYGVKD. V is cut by 0 bases and J by 3 bases, and the space between the germline ends is 9 bases.